The source of this TCR beta chain is a study of blood T cell repertoires in COVID-19. Across the study: Collection of acute and convalescent COVID-19 samples took place in the United States, Italy and Spain. The analysed material was cDNA or gDNA that came from T cells, B-cell-depleted T cells, or PBMCs.

Per the authors' pipeline: Using reference gene primer amplification, nucleated cell counts were estimated. Sequencing used immunoSEQ multiplex PCR; TCRdb keeps in-frame clones, though not all of them. D and trimming were read from the DNA, whereas the V and J calls and clone size are those reported in that table. Here the sample spans approximately 460,000 clones, approximately 89% being singletons. Germline V gene lookup returns CDR1 LGHNA and CDR2 YNFKEQ. Unmatched junction bases numbered 6, after V lost 4 bases and J lost 5 bases. The CDR3 is 16 amino acids. Seattle participants joined during active infection and were tracked over time. The table lists this clone with a few counts.

This chain connects TRBV4-2 to TRBJ2-3; 13 nucleotides line up with TRBD2. The TCR was taken from a man between 18 and 35 years old with COVID-19, enrolled during active disease. The specimen sequenced was peripheral blood. CDR3 sequence: CASSPLLAGGEDTQYF. The CDR3, as DNA: TGTGCCAGCAGCCCCCTACTAGCGGGAGGGGAAGATACGCAGTATTTT.